The rows below give T cell receptor beta chains drawn from one sample of a study of T-cell memory formation after mild COVID-19. TCRdb passed the 5' RACE reads through MiXCR, listing each CDR3 protein once. The repertoire consists of about 560,000 distinct CDR3 sequences, with roughly a sixth occurring once and the leading ten covering roughly 7.8%. The material sequenced was PBMCs or a T cell subset sorted from them (not recorded which). These receptors all stem from an adult woman who had mild COVID-19 (a few samples of this study predate the infection). Cell type and time point are not known. The conserved cysteine and the conserved F or W are not part of the CDR3 here. Each record gives: V gene, D gene, J gene, clone size, CDR3 protein. The D gene is left open where the match is weak. Clone size, where shown, is once, few, many, or a class for clones that have expanded.

V: TRBV30
D: NA
J: TRBJ1-5
size: few
CDR3: AWSKGFRQPQH

V: TRBV20-1
D: NA
J: TRBJ2-1
size: many
CDR3: SAQGPRVEF

V: TRBV10-3
D: TRBD2
J: TRBJ2-7
size: few
CDR3: ATREASGPYEQY

V: TRBV24-1
D: NA
J: TRBJ2-5
size: few
CDR3: ATSDLHEAGLGGETQY

V: TRBV6-1
D: TRBD2
J: TRBJ2-3
size: NA
CDR3: ASSAQWTSGGRTDTQY

V: TRBV9
D: TRBD1
J: TRBJ1-5
size: NA
CDR3: ASSGGTGGWGNQPQH

V: TRBV7-9
D: TRBD1
J: TRBJ1-2
size: NA
CDR3: ASSLPTTGNYGYT

V: TRBV7-6
D: NA
J: TRBJ2-3
size: NA
CDR3: ASSLGVYTDTQY

V: TRBV2
D: NA
J: TRBJ1-1
size: NA
CDR3: ASSGSTNSEAF

V: TRBV4-1
D: NA
J: TRBJ2-2
size: few
CDR3: ASSQVGQINTGELF

V: TRBV7-3
D: NA
J: TRBJ2-5
size: few
CDR3: ASSESSRETQY

V: TRBV20-1
D: TRBD2
J: TRBJ2-1
size: few
CDR3: SAIGGALEQF

V: TRBV29-1
D: TRBD2
J: TRBJ2-3
size: NA
CDR3: SVQRGRDTQY

V: TRBV6-1
D: TRBD2
J: TRBJ2-1
size: NA
CDR3: ATRLSGGANEQF

V: TRBV5-1
D: TRBD1
J: TRBJ2-7
size: NA
CDR3: ASSPAGTGAYEQY